This TCR beta chain came from a study of OX40 agonist ivuxolimab in advanced cancers. Study information: Patients were treated with intravenous ivuxolimab, dosed at 0.01 to 10 mg/kg and infused every 2 weeks.

Assay used: immunoSEQ multiplex PCR; TCRdb lists only in-frame clones, some missing. The profile shows tens of thousands of clones, about 90% of them singletons. The CDR3 is 13 residues long. Germline CDR1 and CDR2: MNHNS and SASEGT. V dropped 8 bases and J dropped 1; count of bases not matched to a gene: 5. J is TRBJ2-7 and V is TRBV6-1, with 7 bases aligning to TRBD2. The material was CD4+ or CD8+ T cells sorted from blood, obtained in a trial of the OX40 agonist ivuxolimab. The sequence derives from an adult with an advanced solid tumor such as melanoma, head and neck, liver or kidney cancer. The CDR3: CASQAGLSYEQYF. The DNA for the CDR3 is TGTGCCAGCCAAGCGGGGTTATCCTACGAGCAGTACTTC.